The 16 T cell receptor beta chains below were found in one sample sequenced in a study of T cell repertoires in cytomegalovirus infection. TCRdb recomputed calls from the reads with MiXCR, one row per CDR3 protein. The repertoire includes approximately 110,000 distinct CDR3 sequences, 35% to 50% of them detected once, and around 70% sits in the top ten. These TCRs are of unknown antigen specificity. The sequenced sample was CD8+ T cells from cultured PBMCs, obtained from culture after CMV antigen stimulation. Source of these receptors: a human donor in good health (CMV status not recorded). Some clones in this sample may be carry-over from other donors' samples.

CDR3 nucleotide sequence: TGCAGTGCTAGGTCGGGGGGCGCGTCTGGCTACACCTTC. It specifies CSARSGGASGYTF. The chain employs TRBV20-1 and TRBJ1-2, with a tentative D call TRBD1 (6 bases). CDR3 size: 13 residues. Germline V gene sequence: CDR1 DFQATT, CDR2 SNEGSKA (reference sequence). V was shortened by 3 bases and J by 7 bases, with 15 bases between the two germline ends.

V is TRBV5-6 and J is TRBJ2-1; possibly TRBD1 or TRBD2 for D (6 bases each). V lost 4 bases and J 8 bases, leaving 19 bases between the germline ends. Germline values: CDR1 SGHDT, CDR2 YYEEEE. The CDR3 is 15 amino acids. CDR3 loop: CASSQPGATHHEQFF. The CDR3 DNA reads as TGTGCCAGCAGCCAACCGGGGGCCACCCACCATGAGCAGTTCTTC.

As concerns this clonotype: This may be a read error: a much more frequent sequence differs by one nucleotide. The chain employs TRBV7-6 and TRBJ2-6; D is perhaps TRBD1 (6 bases). Per germline, CDR1 SGHVS and CDR2 FNYEAQ. The CDR3 runs 20 residues. Here the CDR3 reads CANSLGLGQGTPFGANVLTF. CDR3 coding DNA: TGTGCCAACAGCTTAGGGCTCGGGCAGGGGACCCCCTTTGGGGCCAACGTCCTGACTTTC.

This clonotype turned up a few times. The chain couples TRBV7-8 to TRBJ2-7, with TRBD2 identical over 13 bases. In germline, CDR1 is SGHVS, CDR2 FQNEAQ. V gave up 6 bases and J gave up 1 base; unmatched junction bases: 3. The CDR3 is made up of 15 amino acids. This CDR3 reads CASSAGLAGSYEQYF. The CDR3 nucleotides read TGTGCCAGCAGTGCGGGACTAGCGGGATCCTACGAGCAGTACTTC.

This chain joins TRBV3-1 and TRBJ2-7; the match to TRBD1 covers 7 bases. This CDR3 spans 13 amino acids. V gave up 5 bases and J gave up 3 bases; unmatched junction bases: 4. Germline V CDR1 and CDR2: LGHDT, YNNKEL (reference sequence). The CDR3 spells CASSYRGDYEQYF. Written as DNA, the CDR3 is TGTGCCAGCAGCTACAGGGGAGACTACGAGCAGTACTTC.

The J gene is TRBJ2-4, the V gene TRBV5-4, with TRBD1 matching 7 bases. V lost 4 bases and J lost 8; bases outside the gene matches: 12. Germline V CDR1 and CDR2: SGHNT, YYREEE (reference sequence). The CDR3 sequence is 15 residues long. The CDR3, as DNA: TGTGCCAGCAGCCCACACCGGGACAGCCGGGACATTCAGTACTTC. Translated: CASSPHRDSRDIQYF.

The CDR3 nucleotides are TGTGCCAGCAGCTCCAACCTTGGCTTCAGGGGGTCTGAAGCTTTCTTT. Its translation is CASSSNLGFRGSEAFF. This chain joins TRBV7-6 and TRBJ1-1; 7 positions match TRBD1. The trim removed 4 bases at V and 6 bases at J, leaving 14 bases unmatched. The CDR3 length is 16 residues. Per germline, CDR1 SGHVS and CDR2 FNYEAQ.

V is TRBV11-2 and J is TRBJ2-6; D remains unclear. CDR3 length equals 17 residues. In germline, CDR1 is SGHAT, CDR2 FQNNGV. Trimming took 6 bases from V and 1 from J, leaving 16 bases between them. The CDR3 protein is CASRELGLESGANVLTF. CDR3 nucleotide sequence: TGTGCCAGCAGAGAGCTGGGCTTGGAGTCTGGGGCCAACGTCCTGACTTTC.

The V gene is TRBV29-1, the J gene TRBJ1-1, with D tentatively TRBD1 (5 bases). Looked up from germline, CDR1 is SQVTM and CDR2 is ANQGSEA. This CDR3 spans 10 amino acids. V lost 3 bases and J 11 bases, leaving 10 bases between the germline ends. This CDR3 reads CSVELRDAFF. In nucleotides, the CDR3 is TGCAGCGTTGAGCTCCGGGACGCTTTCTTT.

V gene TRBV2 combines with J gene TRBJ2-3; D is undetermined. The CDR3 totals 15 residues. Trimming removed 1 base from V and 0 bases from J, with 8 bases in between. Per the germline V gene, CDR1 is SNHLY and CDR2 is FYNNEI. The CDR3 region has the DNA TGTGCCAGCAGTGAAGGTTGGGATAGCACAGATACGCAGTATTTT. Residues: CASSEGWDSTDTQYF. The whole variable domain, filled in from reference TRBV2 and TRBJ2-3, reads EPEVTQTPSHQVTQMGQEVILRCVPISNHLYFYWYRQILGQKVEFLVSFYNNEISEKSEIFDDQFSVERPDGSNFTLKIRSTKLEDSAMYFCASSEGWDSTDTQYFGPGTRLTVL.

Ten or more counts support this clonotype. The genes are TRBV11-2 and TRBJ2-7, with 7 bases fitting TRBD1. V shed 5 bases, J shed 3 bases, and the junction held 7 bases outside the gene matches. The germline CDR1 and CDR2 sequences are SGHAT and FQNNGV. This CDR3 has 14 residues. The CDR3 loop is CASSTRTGSYEQYF. DNA for the CDR3: TGTGCCAGCAGCACCCGGACAGGAAGCTACGAGCAGTACTTC.

This clonotype showed up just a few times. The rearrangement uses TRBV27 and TRBJ1-5; TRBD1 matches at 8 bases. J was trimmed by 5 bases and V by 10 bases; bases with no gene match: 4. The CDR3 consists of 12 residues. Germline CDR1 MNHEY, CDR2 SMNVEV (reference sequence). This CDR3 is CATGQGDQPQHF. Written as DNA, the CDR3 is TGTGCCACAGGACAGGGTGATCAGCCCCAGCATTTT.

This clonotype was recorded once. V usage is TRBV9 and J usage is TRBJ2-2; 10 bases line up with TRBD1. The CDR3 length is 15 residues. Germline trimming cut 2 bases from V and 6 bases from J; bases unmatched to any gene: 4. Germline V gene lookup returns CDR1 SGDLS and CDR2 YYNGEE. This CDR3 reads CASSVVGQGAGELFF. CDR3 DNA sequence: TGTGCCAGCAGCGTCGTCGGACAGGGGGCCGGGGAGCTGTTTTTT.

This clonotype was seen at least ten times. The chain links TRBV7-2 to TRBJ2-5; weak D call: TRBD2 (6 bases). This CDR3 spans 15 amino acids. CDR1 and CDR2 from the germline V gene are SGHTA and FQGNSA. The V end was cut by 0 bases, the J end by 5 bases, with 13 bases between. CDR3 region: CASSLAGGLEETQYF. The CDR3 DNA reads as TGTGCCAGCAGCTTAGCGGGGGGTTTGGAGGAGACCCAGTACTTC.

This clonotype was observed a handful of times. The chain carries TRBV5-4 and TRBJ1-1; D is uncertain. The length of the CDR3 is 15 residues. The ends were cut back, 0 bases at V and 0 bases at J, with 9 bases in the middle. Germline-derived CDR1 and CDR2 are SGHNT and YYREEE (reference sequence). CDR3 amino acids: CASSLGAEMNTEAFF. In DNA, the CDR3 is TGTGCCAGCAGCTTGGGGGCAGAAATGAACACTGAAGCTTTCTTT.

The chain joins TRBV7-9 to TRBJ1-3; D remains unclear. Deletions cut 1 base from V and 0 bases from J, with 13 bases between. The germline V gene has CDR1 SEHNR and CDR2 FQNEAQ (reference sequence). The CDR3 length is 17 residues. The chain's CDR3 is CASSLVENSASGNTIYF. CDR3 nucleotides: TGTGCCAGCAGCTTAGTTGAGAACAGCGCCTCTGGAAACACCATATATTTT.